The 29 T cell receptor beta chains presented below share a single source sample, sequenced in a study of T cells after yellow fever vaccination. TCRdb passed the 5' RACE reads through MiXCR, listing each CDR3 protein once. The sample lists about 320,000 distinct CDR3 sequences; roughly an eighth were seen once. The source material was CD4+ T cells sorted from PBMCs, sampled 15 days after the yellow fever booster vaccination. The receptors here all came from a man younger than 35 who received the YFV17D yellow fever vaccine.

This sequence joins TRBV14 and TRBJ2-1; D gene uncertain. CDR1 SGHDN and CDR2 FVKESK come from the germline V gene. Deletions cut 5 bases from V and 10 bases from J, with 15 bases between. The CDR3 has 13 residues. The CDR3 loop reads CASSGPLRGEQFF. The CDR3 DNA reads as TGTGCCAGCAGCGGACCTCTTCGTGGGGAGCAGTTCTTC.

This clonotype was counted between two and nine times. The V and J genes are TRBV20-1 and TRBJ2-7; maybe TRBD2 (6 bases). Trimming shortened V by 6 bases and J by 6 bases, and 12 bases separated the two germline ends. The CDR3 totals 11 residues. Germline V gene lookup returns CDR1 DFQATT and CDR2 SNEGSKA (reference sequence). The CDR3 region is CSAEAGSEQYF. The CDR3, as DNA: TGCAGTGCGGAGGCGGGATCCGAGCAGTACTTC.

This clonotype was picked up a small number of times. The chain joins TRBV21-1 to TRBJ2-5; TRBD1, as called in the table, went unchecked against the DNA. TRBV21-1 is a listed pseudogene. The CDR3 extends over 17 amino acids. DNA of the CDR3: TGTGCCAGCAGCAAAGAAACAGGCCTCGCTTACCAAGAGACCCAGTACTTC. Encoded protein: CASSKETGLAYQETQYF.

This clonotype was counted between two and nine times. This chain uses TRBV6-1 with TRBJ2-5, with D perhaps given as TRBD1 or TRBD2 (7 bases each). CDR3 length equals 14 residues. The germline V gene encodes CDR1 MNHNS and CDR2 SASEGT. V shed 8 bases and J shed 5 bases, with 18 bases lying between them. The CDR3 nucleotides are TGTGCCAGCCTACTGACAGGGAGGGCGGAGACCCAGTACTTC. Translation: CASLLTGRAETQYF.

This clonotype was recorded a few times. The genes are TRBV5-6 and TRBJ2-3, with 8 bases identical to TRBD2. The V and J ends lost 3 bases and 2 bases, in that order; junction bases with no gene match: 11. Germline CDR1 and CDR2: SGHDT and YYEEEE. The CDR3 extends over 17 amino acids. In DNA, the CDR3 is TGTGCCAGCAGCTCCGCCCGGCTAGCGGGTTTCACAGATACGCAGTATTTT. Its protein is CASSSARLAGFTDTQYF.

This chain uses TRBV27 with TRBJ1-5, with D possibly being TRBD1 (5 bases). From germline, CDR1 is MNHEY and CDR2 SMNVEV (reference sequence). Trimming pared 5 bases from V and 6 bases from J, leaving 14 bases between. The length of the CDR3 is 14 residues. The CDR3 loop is CASSQEGLGQPQHF. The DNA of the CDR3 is TGTGCCAGCAGTCAAGAGGGGTTAGGTCAGCCCCAGCATTTT.

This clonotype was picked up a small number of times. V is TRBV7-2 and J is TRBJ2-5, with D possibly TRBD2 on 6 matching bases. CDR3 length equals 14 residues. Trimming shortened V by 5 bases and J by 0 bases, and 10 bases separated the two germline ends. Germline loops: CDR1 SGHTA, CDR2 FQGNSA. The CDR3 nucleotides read TGTGCCAGCAGCGTTAGCGGAGACCAAGAGACCCAGTACTTC. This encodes CASSVSGDQETQYF.

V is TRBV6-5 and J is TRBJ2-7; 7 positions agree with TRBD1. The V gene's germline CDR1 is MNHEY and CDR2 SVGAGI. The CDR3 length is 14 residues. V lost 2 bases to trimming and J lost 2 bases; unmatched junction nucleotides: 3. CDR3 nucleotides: TGTGCCAGCAGTTACAGGACAGGAGCCTACGAGCAGTACGTC. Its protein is CASSYRTGAYEQYV.

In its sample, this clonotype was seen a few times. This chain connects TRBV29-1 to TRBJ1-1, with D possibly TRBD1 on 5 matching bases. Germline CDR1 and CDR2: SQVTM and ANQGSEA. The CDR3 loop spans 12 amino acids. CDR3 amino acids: CRGGTPKGEAFF. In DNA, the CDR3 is TGCAGGGGGGGGACCCCTAAAGGTGAAGCTTTCTTT.

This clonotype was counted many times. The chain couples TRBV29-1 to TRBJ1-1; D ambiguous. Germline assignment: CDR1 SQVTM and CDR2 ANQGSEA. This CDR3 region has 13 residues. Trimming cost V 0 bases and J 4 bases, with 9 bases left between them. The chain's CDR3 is CSVEDPGFTEAFF. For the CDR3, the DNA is TGCAGCGTTGAAGATCCGGGTTTCACTGAAGCTTTCTTT. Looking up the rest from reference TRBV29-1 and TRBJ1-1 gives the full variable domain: SAVISQKPSRDICQRGTSLTIQCQVDSQVTMMFWYRQQPGQSLTLIATANQGSEATYESGFVIDKFPISRPNLTFSTLTVSNMSPEDSSIYLCSVEDPGFTEAFFGQGTRLTVV.

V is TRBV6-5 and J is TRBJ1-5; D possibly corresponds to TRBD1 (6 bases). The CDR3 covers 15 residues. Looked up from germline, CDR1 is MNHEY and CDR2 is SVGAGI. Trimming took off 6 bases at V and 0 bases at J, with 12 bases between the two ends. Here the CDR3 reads CASSQQGDSNQPQHF. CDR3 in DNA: TGTGCCAGCAGCCAACAGGGCGATAGCAATCAGCCCCAGCATTTT.

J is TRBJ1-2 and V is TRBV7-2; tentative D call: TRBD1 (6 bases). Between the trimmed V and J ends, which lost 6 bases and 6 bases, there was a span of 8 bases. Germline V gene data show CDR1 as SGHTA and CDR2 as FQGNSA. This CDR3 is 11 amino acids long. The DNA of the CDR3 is TGTGCCAGCAGTTCAGGGGATGGCTACACCTTC. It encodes CASSSGDGYTF.

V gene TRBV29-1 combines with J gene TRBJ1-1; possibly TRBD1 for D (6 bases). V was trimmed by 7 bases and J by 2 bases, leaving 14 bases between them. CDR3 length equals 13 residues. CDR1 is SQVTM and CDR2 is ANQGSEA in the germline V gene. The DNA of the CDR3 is TGCAGCGCCGAGGGGGGCAGTAACACTGAAGCTTTCTTT. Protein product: CSAEGGSNTEAFF.

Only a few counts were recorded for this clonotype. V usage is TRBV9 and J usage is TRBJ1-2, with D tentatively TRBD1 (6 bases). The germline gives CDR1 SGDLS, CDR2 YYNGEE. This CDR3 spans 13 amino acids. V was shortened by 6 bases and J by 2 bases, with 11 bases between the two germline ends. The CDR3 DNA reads TGTGCCAGCAACAGGGACACGAACTATGGCTACACCTTC. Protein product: CASNRDTNYGYTF.

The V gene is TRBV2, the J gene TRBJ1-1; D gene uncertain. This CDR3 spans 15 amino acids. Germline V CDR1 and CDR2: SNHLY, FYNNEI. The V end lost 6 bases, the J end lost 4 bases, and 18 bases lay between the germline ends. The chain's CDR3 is CASRKTTASGTEAFF. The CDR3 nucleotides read TGTGCCAGCAGAAAAACTACGGCCTCCGGCACTGAAGCTTTCTTT.

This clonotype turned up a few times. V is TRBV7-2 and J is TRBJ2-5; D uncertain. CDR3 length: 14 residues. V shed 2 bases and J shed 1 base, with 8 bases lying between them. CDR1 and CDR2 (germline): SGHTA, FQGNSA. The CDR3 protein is CASSLNGLQETQYF. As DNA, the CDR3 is TGTGCCAGCAGCTTAAACGGCCTCCAAGAGACCCAGTACTTC.

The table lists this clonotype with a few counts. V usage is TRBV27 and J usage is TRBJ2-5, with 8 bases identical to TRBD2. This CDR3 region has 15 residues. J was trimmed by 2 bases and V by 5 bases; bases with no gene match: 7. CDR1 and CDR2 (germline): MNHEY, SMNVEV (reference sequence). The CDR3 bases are TGTGCCAGCAGTATGGGACTAGTAGGGCAAGAGACCCAGTACTTC. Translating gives CASSMGLVGQETQYF.

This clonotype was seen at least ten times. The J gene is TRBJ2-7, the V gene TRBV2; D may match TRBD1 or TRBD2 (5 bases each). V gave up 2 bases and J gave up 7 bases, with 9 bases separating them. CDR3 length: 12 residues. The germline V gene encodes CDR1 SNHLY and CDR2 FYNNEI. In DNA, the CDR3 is TGTGCCAGCAGTGAAAGGGACCTGGAGCAGTACGTC. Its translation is CASSERDLEQYV.

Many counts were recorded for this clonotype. In DNA form, the CDR3 reads TGTGCCAGCAGGGGCGGGGGATCTGGGGCCAACGTCCTGACTTTC. Its protein product is CASRGGGSGANVLTF. The V gene is TRBV12-3 or TRBV12-4, the J gene TRBJ2-6; the match to TRBD2 covers 7 bases. This CDR3 is 15 amino acids long. With 6 bases clipped from V and 1 base from J, the junction kept 3 bases outside the gene matches.

Written as DNA, the CDR3 is TGTGCCACCAGCAGAGAAGGGACAGTGAATCAGCCCCAGCATTTT. It translates to CATSREGTVNQPQHF. The rearrangement uses TRBV15 and TRBJ1-5; TRBD1 matches 7 bases. The CDR3 extends over 15 amino acids. Germline CDR1 reads LNHNV; CDR2 reads YYDKDF (reference sequence). With 0 bases clipped from V and 4 bases from J, the junction kept 3 bases outside the gene matches.

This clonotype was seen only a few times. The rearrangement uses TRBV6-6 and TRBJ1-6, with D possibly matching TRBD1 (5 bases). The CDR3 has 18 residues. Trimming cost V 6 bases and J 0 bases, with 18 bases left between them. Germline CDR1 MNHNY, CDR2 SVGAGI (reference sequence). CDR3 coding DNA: TGTGCCAGCAGCCCGCTCCGGGGGGGTAGCTCCTATAATTCACCCCTCCACTTT. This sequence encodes CASSPLRGGSSYNSPLHF.

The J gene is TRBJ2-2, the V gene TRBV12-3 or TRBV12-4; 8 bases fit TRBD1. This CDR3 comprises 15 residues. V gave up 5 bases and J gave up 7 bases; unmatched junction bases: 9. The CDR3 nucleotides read TGTGCCAGCAGTCGCCGAGGACAGGGCGACGGGGAGCTGTTTTTT. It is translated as CASSRRGQGDGELFF.

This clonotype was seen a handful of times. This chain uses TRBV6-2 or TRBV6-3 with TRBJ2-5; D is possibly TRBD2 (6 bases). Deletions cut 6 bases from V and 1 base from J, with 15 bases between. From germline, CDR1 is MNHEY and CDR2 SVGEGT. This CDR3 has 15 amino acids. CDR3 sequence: CASRGPRGGQETQYF. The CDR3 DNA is TGTGCCAGCAGGGGGCCGCGGGGCGGCCAAGAGACCCAGTACTTC.

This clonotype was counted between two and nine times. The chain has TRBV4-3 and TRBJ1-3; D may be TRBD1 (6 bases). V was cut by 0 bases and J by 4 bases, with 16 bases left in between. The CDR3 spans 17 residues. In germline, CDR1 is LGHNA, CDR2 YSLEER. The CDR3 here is CASSQDIRQAEGNTIYF. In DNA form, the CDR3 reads TGCGCCAGCAGCCAAGATATCCGACAGGCTGAAGGAAACACCATATATTTT.

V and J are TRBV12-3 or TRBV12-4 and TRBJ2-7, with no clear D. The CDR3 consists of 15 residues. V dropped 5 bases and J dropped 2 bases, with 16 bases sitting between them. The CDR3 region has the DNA TGTGCCAGCAGTGTCCAGGTCCGAATTGCCTACGAGCAGTACTTC. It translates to CASSVQVRIAYEQYF.

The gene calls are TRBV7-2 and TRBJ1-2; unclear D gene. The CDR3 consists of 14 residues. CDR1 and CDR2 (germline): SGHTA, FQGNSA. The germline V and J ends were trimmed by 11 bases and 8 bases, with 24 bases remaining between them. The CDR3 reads CAGNRLTVTGGYTF. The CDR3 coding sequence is TGTGCCGGGAACCGACTGACGGTAACGGGCGGCTACACCTTC.

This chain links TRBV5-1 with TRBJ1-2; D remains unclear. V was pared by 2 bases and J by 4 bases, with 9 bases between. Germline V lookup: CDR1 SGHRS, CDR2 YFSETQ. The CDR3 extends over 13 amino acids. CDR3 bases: TGCGCCAGCAGCTTTAGTCCGGGCTATGGCTACACCTTC. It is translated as CASSFSPGYGYTF.

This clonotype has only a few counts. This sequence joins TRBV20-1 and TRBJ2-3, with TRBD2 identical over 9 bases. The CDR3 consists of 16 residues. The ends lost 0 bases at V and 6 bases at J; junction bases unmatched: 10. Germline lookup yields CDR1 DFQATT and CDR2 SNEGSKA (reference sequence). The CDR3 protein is CSARDRRLAGSDTQYF. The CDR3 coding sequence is TGCAGTGCTAGAGATCGCCGGCTAGCGGGGTCTGATACGCAGTATTTT.

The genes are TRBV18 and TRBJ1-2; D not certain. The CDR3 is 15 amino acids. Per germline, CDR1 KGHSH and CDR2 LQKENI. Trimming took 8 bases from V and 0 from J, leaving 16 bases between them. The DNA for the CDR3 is TGTGCCAGCACCAGTCCGGCGCAGGCTAACTATGGCTACACCTTC. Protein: CASTSPAQANYGYTF. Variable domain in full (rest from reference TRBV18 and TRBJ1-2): NAGVMQNPRHLVRRRGQEARLRCSPMKGHSHVYWYRQLPEEGLKFMVYLQKENIIDESGMPKERFSAEFPKEGPSILRIQQVVRGDSAAYFCASTSPAQANYGYTFGSGTRLTVV.